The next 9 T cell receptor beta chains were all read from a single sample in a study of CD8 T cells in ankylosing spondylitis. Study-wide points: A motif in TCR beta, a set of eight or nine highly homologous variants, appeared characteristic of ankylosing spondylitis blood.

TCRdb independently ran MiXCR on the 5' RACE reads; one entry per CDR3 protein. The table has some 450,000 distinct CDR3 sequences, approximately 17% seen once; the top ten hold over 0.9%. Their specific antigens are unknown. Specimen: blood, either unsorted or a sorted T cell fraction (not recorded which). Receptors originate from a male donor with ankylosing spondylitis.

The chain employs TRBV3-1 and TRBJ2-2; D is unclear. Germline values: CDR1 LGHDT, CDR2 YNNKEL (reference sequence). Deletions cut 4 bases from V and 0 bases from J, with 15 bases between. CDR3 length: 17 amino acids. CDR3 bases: TGTGCCAGCAGCCCTATGGGCCTTTTATCGAACACCGGGGAGCTGTTTTTT. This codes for CASSPMGLLSNTGELFF.

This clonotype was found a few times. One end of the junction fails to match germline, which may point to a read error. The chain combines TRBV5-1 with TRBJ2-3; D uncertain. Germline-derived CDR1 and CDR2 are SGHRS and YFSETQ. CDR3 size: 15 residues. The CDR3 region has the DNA TGCGCCAGCACCTTGGGCCTGGCGGGCACAGATACGCAGTATTTT. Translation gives CASTLGLAGTDTQYF. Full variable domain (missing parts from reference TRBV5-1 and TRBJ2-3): KAGVTQTPRYLIKTRGQQVTLSCSPISGHRSVSWYQQTPGQGLQFLFEYFSETQRNKGNFPGRFSGRQFSNSRSEMNVSTLELGDSALYLCASTLGLAGTDTQYFGPGTRLTVL.

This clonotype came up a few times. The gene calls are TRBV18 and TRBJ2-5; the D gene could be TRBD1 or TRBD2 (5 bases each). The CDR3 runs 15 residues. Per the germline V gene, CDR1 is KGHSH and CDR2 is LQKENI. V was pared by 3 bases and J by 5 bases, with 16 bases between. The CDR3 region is CASSPKPREQETQYF. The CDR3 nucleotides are TGTGCCAGCTCACCGAAACCCAGGGAGCAGGAGACCCAGTACTTC.

This CDR3 reads CASSLALQGADTQYF. CDR3 coding DNA: TGTGCCAGCAGCTTAGCCTTGCAGGGTGCAGATACGCAGTATTTT. The V call is TRBV11-2, the J call TRBJ2-3, with D possibly TRBD1 on 5 matching bases. From germline, CDR1 is SGHAT and CDR2 FQNNGV. This CDR3 is 15 amino acids long. With 1 base removed from V and 4 bases from J, the gap between germline ends came to 12 bases.

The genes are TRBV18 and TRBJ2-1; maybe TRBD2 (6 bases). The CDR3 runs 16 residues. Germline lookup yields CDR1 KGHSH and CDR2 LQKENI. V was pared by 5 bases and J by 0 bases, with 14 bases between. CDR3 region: CASSRLTSGSYNEQFF. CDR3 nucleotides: TGTGCCAGCTCAAGACTGACTAGTGGCTCCTACAATGAGCAGTTCTTC.

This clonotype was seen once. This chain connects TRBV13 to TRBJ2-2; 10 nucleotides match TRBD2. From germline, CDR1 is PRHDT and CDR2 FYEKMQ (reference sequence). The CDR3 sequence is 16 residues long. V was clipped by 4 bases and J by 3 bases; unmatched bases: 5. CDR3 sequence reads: CASSSRLAGYTGELFF. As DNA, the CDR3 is TGTGCCAGCAGCTCCCGACTAGCGGGCTACACCGGGGAGCTGTTTTTT.

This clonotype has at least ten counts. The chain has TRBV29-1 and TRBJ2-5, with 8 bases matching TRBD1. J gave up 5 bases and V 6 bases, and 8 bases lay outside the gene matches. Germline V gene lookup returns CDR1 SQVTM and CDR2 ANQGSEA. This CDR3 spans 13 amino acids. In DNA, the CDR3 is TGCAGCGTCCCAGGGGGCTCTTGGGAGACCCAGTACTTC. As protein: CSVPGGSWETQYF.

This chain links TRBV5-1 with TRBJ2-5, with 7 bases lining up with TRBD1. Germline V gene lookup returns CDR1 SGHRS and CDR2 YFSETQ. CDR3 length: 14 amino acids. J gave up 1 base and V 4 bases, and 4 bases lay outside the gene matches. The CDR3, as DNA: TGCGCCAGCAGCCGGGACAGCCCCCAAGAGACCCAGTACTTC. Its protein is CASSRDSPQETQYF.

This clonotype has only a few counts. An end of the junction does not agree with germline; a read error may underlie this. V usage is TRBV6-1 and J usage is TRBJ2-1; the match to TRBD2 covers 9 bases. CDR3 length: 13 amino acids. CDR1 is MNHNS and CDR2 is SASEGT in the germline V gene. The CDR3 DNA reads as TGTGCCAGCAGTCAAGCGGGGGGCGGTGAGCAGTTCTTC. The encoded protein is CASSQAGGGEQFF.